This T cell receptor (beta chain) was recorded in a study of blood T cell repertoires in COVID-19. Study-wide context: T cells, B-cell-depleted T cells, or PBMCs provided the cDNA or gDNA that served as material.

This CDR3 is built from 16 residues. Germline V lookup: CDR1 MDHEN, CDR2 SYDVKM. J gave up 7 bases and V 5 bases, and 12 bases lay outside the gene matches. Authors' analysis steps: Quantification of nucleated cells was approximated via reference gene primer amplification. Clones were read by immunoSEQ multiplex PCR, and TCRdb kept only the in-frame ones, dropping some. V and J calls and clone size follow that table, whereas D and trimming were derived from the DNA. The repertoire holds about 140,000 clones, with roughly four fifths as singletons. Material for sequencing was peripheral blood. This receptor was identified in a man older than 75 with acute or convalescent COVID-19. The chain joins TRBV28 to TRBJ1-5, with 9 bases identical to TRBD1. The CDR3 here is CASSRGGQGSFQPQHF. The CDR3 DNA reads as TGTGCCAGCAGTCGGGGGGGACAGGGATCTTTCCAGCCCCAGCATTTT.